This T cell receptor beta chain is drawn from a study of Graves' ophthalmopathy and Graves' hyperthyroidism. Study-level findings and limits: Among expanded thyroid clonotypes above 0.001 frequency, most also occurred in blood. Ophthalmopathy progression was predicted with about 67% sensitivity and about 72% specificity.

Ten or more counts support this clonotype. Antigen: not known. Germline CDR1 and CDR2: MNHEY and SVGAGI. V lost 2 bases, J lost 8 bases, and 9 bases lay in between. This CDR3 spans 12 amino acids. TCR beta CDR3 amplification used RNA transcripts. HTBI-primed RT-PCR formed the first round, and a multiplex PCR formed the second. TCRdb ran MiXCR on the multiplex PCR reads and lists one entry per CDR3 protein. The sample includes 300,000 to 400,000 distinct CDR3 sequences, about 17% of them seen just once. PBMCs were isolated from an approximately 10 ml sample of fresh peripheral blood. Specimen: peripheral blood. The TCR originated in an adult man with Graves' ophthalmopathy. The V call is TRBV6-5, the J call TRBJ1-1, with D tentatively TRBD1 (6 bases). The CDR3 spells CASSYQDREAFF. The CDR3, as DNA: TGTGCCAGCAGTTACCAAGACAGGGAAGCTTTCTTT.